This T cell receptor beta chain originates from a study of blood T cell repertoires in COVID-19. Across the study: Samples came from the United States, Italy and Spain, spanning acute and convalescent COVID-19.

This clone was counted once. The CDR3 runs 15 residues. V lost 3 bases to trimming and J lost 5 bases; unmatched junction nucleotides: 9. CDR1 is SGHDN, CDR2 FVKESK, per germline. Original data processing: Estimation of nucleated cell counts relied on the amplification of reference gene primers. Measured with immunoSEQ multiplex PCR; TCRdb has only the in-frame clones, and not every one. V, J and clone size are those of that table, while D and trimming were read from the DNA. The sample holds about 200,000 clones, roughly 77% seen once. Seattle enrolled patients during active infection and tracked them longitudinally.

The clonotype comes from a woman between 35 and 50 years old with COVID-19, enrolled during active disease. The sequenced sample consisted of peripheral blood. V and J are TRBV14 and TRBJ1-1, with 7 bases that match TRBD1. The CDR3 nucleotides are TGTGCCAGCAGCCACAGGGGGACCTCAGGAACTGAAGCTTTCTTT. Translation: CASSHRGTSGTEAFF. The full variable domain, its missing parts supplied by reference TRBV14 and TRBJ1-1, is EAGVTQFPSHSVIEKGQTVTLRCDPISGHDNLYWYRRVMGKEIKFLLHFVKESKQDESGMPNNRFLAERTGGTYSTLKVQPAELEDSGVYFCASSHRGTSGTEAFFGQGTRLTVV.